Below, 29 T cell receptor beta chains from the same sample are listed, as sequenced in a study of blood T cell repertoires in COVID-19. Method: immunoSEQ multiplex PCR; TCRdb's copy keeps in-frame clones and lacks some. The table has 150,000 to 200,000 clones, about nine tenths seen once. Sequencing was done on a sample of peripheral blood. All receptors come from a young man with acute or convalescent COVID-19.

The genes are TRBV3-1 (or the pseudogene TRBV3-2) and TRBJ2-1; 7 positions match TRBD2. The CDR3 is 12 amino acids. V dropped 2 bases and J dropped 12; count of bases not matched to a gene: 4. From germline, CDR1 is LGHDT and CDR2 YNNKEL (reference sequence). Here the CDR3 DNA reads TGTGCCAGCAGCCAACTGGGGGAGGGGCAGTTCTTC. This codes for CASSQLGEGQFF.

This sequence joins TRBV30 and TRBJ2-2; D is possibly TRBD1 (5 bases). The CDR3 covers 14 residues. Germline assignment: CDR1 GTSNPN and CDR2 SVGIG (reference sequence). Between the trimmed V and J ends, which lost 3 bases and 2 bases, there was a span of 10 bases. The CDR3 is CAWRDTINTGELFF. In DNA, the CDR3 is TGTGCCTGGAGGGACACCATAAACACCGGGGAGCTGTTTTTT.

The chain is built from TRBV19 and TRBJ2-1; no definite D call. Germline V lookup: CDR1 LNHDA, CDR2 SQIVND (reference sequence). The ends were cut back, 2 bases at V and 0 bases at J, with 8 bases in the middle. The CDR3 has 15 amino acids. Here the CDR3 reads CASSIPLGSYNEQFF. In nucleotides, the CDR3 is TGTGCCAGTAGTATACCCCTCGGCTCCTACAATGAGCAGTTCTTC. Full variable domain (outside the CDR3, taken from reference TRBV19 and TRBJ2-1): DGGITQSPKYLFRKEGQNVTLSCEQNLNHDAMYWYRQDPGQGLRLIYYSQIVNDFQKGDIAEGYSVSREKKESFPLTVTSAQKNPTAFYLCASSIPLGSYNEQFFGPGTRLTVL.

This clone is a singleton in its sample. This rearrangement joins TRBV27 to TRBJ2-2; 8 nucleotides agree with TRBD2. Germline V lookup: CDR1 MNHEY, CDR2 SMNVEV (reference sequence). The CDR3 is made up of 18 amino acids. V was pared by 6 bases and J by 1 base, with 13 bases of the junction left unmatched. The CDR3: CASRNENRGGRNTGELFF. The CDR3 bases are TGTGCCAGCAGAAACGAGAATCGGGGGGGCCGGAACACCGGGGAGCTGTTTTTT.

This clone was detected a few times. V and J are TRBV5-1 and TRBJ1-6; 7 bases match TRBD1. J gave up 6 bases and V 2 bases, and 8 bases lay outside the gene matches. The CDR3 extends over 16 amino acids. CDR1 is SGHRS, CDR2 YFSETQ, per germline. DNA for the CDR3: TGCGCCAGCAGCTTACAAACAGGGGACCTTAATTCACCCCTCCACTTT. It is translated as CASSLQTGDLNSPLHF. Based on the CDR3 plus reference TRBV5-1 and TRBJ1-6, the full variable domain is KAGVTQTPRYLIKTRGQQVTLSCSPISGHRSVSWYQQTPGQGLQFLFEYFSETQRNKGNFPGRFSGRQFSNSRSEMNVSTLELGDSALYLCASSLQTGDLNSPLHFGNGTRLTVT.

The chain uses TRBV7-9 and TRBJ2-1; D might be TRBD1 (6 bases). Trimming shortened V by 5 bases and J by 14 bases, and 19 bases separated the two germline ends. Germline CDR1 SEHNR, CDR2 FQNEAQ (reference sequence). The CDR3 sequence is 13 residues long. The CDR3 is CASSQENRAVKFF. The CDR3 DNA is TGTGCCAGCAGCCAAGAAAACAGGGCGGTGAAGTTCTTC.

The V call is TRBV7-9, the J call TRBJ1-2; possible D gene TRBD1, 5 bases. Germline V lookup: CDR1 SEHNR, CDR2 FQNEAQ (reference sequence). V was trimmed by 5 bases and J by 6 bases, leaving 19 bases between them. The CDR3 has 15 residues. In DNA, the CDR3 is TGTGCCAGCAGCCGAGACACGGGCAGGGAAGATGGCTACACCTTC. Translated, it gives CASSRDTGREDGYTF. The variable domain in full, with the rest retrieved from reference TRBV7-9 and TRBJ1-2, is DTGVSQNPRHKITKRGQNVTFRCDPISEHNRLYWYRQTLGQGPEFLTYFQNEAQLEKSRLLSDRFSAERPKGSFSTLEIQRTEQGDSAMYLCASSRDTGREDGYTFGSGTRLTVV.

V usage is TRBV30 and J usage is TRBJ1-4; D might be TRBD1 (5 bases). Per germline, CDR1 GTSNPN and CDR2 SVGIG (reference sequence). The CDR3 covers 15 residues. V gave up 2 bases and J gave up 5 bases, with 15 bases separating them. CDR3 DNA: TGTGCCTGGAGTAGTGGTGACAGATCAAATGAAAAACTGTTTTTT. It encodes CAWSSGDRSNEKLFF.

This rearrangement joins TRBV28 to TRBJ1-1; maybe TRBD1 (5 bases). V shed 3 bases and J shed 2 bases, with 16 bases lying between them. The CDR3 spans 16 residues. Germline V CDR1 and CDR2: MDHEN, SYDVKM. Here the CDR3 reads CASSLWQGTANTEAFF. In nucleotides, the CDR3 is TGTGCCAGCAGTTTGTGGCAGGGTACGGCCAACACTGAAGCTTTCTTT. The whole variable domain, remainder taken from reference TRBV28 and TRBJ1-1, is DVKVTQSSRYLVKRTGEKVFLECVQDMDHENMFWYRQDPGLGLRLIYFSYDVKMKEKGDIPEGYSVSREKKERFSLILESASTNQTSMYLCASSLWQGTANTEAFFGQGTRLTVV.

The chain combines TRBV27 with TRBJ2-7, with TRBD2 identical over 9 bases. The CDR3 spans 14 residues. V gave up 0 bases and J gave up 9 bases; unmatched junction bases: 6. CDR1 MNHEY and CDR2 SMNVEV come from the germline V gene (reference sequence). CDR3 loop: CASSLSVAGVRQYF. The CDR3, as DNA: TGTGCCAGCAGTTTATCGGTAGCGGGAGTTAGGCAGTACTTC.

V usage is TRBV5-4 and J usage is TRBJ1-1; D possibly corresponds to TRBD1 (5 bases). The V and J ends lost 4 bases and 8 bases respectively, with 15 bases between them. The CDR3 spans 13 residues. The germline V gene encodes CDR1 SGHNT and CDR2 YYREEE (reference sequence). CDR3 nucleotides: TGTGCCAGCAGCGCAATTCCCCAGGGAGAAGCTTTCTTT. The encoded protein is CASSAIPQGEAFF.

The chain combines TRBV6-5 with TRBJ2-1; TRBD1 aligns across 8 bases. V lost 6 bases to trimming and J lost 12 bases; unmatched junction nucleotides: 7. The CDR3 is made up of 12 amino acids. CDR1 and CDR2 (germline): MNHEY, SVGAGI. For the CDR3, the DNA is TGTGCCAGCAGAATGGACAGGGCAGCGCAGTTCTTC. It yields the protein CASRMDRAAQFF.

CDR3 nucleotides: TGTGCCAGCAGTTTATCTGGCCCGGGGTCGGATACGCAGTATTTT. As protein: CASSLSGPGSDTQYF. The gene calls are TRBV27 and TRBJ2-3; tentatively, D is TRBD2 (5 bases). V was clipped by 0 bases and J by 6 bases, with 13 bases between them. The length of the CDR3 is 15 residues. Germline V gene data show CDR1 as MNHEY and CDR2 as SMNVEV (reference sequence).

This clone was detected once. The V and J genes are TRBV7-6 and TRBJ1-1; the match to TRBD1 covers 7 bases. V lost 5 bases and J lost 0; bases outside the gene matches: 12. The CDR3 covers 17 residues. The germline gives CDR1 SGHVS, CDR2 FNYEAQ. The CDR3 sequence is CASSLPGQESLNTEAFF. In DNA, the CDR3 is TGTGCCAGCAGCCTACCCGGACAGGAGTCCTTGAACACTGAAGCTTTCTTT. Filled out from reference TRBV7-6 and TRBJ1-1, the complete variable domain reads GAGVSQSPRYKVTKRGQDVALRCDPISGHVSLYWYRQALGQGPEFLTYFNYEAQQDKSGLPNDRFSAERPEGSISTLTIQRTEQRDSAMYRCASSLPGQESLNTEAFFGQGTRLTVV.

The CDR3 protein is CASKGQVSSGNTIYF. The CDR3 nucleotides read TGTGCCAGCAAGGGACAGGTCAGCTCTGGAAACACCATATATTTT. This chain uses TRBV2 with TRBJ1-3, with 8 positions matching TRBD1. This CDR3 contains 15 residues. Trimming took 7 bases from V and 0 from J; bases not matched to a gene: 5. Germline V gene lookup returns CDR1 SNHLY and CDR2 FYNNEI.

This chain links TRBV9 with TRBJ2-2; TRBD2 matches 12 bases. Germline lookup yields CDR1 SGDLS and CDR2 YYNGEE. V lost 3 bases, J lost 4 bases, and 10 bases stayed unmatched. The CDR3 spans 18 residues. DNA of the CDR3: TGTGCCAGCAGCGATCGGACTAGCGGGACGGGGATCACCGGGGAGCTGTTTTTT. It translates to CASSDRTSGTGITGELFF.

V is TRBV30 and J is TRBJ1-1, with a tentative D call TRBD1 (6 bases). Trimming removed 2 bases from V and 7 bases from J, with 14 bases in between. The CDR3 has 13 amino acids. Germline CDR1 and CDR2: GTSNPN and SVGIG (reference sequence). The CDR3 here is CAWSIGRGDEAFF. The CDR3 DNA reads as TGTGCCTGGAGTATCGGCAGGGGCGATGAAGCTTTCTTT. Looking up the rest from reference TRBV30 and TRBJ1-1 gives the full variable domain: SQTIHQWPATLVQPVGSPLSLECTVEGTSNPNLYWYRQAAGRGLQLLFYSVGIGQISSEVPQNLSASRPQDRQFILSSKKLLLSDSGFYLCAWSIGRGDEAFFGQGTRLTVV.

The chain carries TRBV18 and TRBJ1-1, with TRBD1 identical over 7 bases. The J segment lost 2 bases and the V segment lost 5 bases, leaving 8 bases of the junction unmatched. The germline V gene has CDR1 KGHSH and CDR2 LQKENI. There are 15 residues in the CDR3. The CDR3 bases are TGTGCCAGCTCAGAGGTGACAGGGCCTAACACTGAAGCTTTCTTT. Translated: CASSEVTGPNTEAFF.

V gene TRBV7-9 combines with J gene TRBJ2-3; the match to TRBD2 covers 9 bases. The germline V gene encodes CDR1 SEHNR and CDR2 FQNEAQ (reference sequence). The CDR3 has 18 amino acids. V shed 2 bases and J 0 bases; nucleotides not matched to a gene: 9. As DNA, the CDR3 is TGTGCCAGCAGCTTAATGCTAGCGGGGAGTCCTAGCACAGATACGCAGTATTTT. Protein: CASSLMLAGSPSTDTQYF.

This chain links TRBV6-5 with TRBJ2-3; 11 bases agree with TRBD2. The CDR3 consists of 15 residues. Germline assignment: CDR1 MNHEY and CDR2 SVGAGI. J lost 3 bases, V lost 6 bases, and 5 bases had no gene match. This chain's CDR3 is CASSHPSGRTDTQYF. DNA for the CDR3: TGTGCCAGCAGCCACCCTAGCGGGAGGACAGATACGCAGTATTTT.

This chain connects TRBV20-1 to TRBJ2-3; TRBD1 agrees at 8 bases. This CDR3 spans 15 amino acids. Germline V gene lookup returns CDR1 DFQATT and CDR2 SNEGSKA (reference sequence). After removal of 3 bases from V and 1 base from J, the junction contained 6 bases not matched to a gene. The CDR3 DNA is TGCAGTGCTAGTGAGCCGACAGGGGGCACAGATACGCAGTATTTT. Translating it yields CSASEPTGGTDTQYF.

The chain uses TRBV9 and TRBJ1-2, with D tentatively TRBD1 (5 bases). The V gene's germline CDR1 is SGDLS and CDR2 YYNGEE. This CDR3 region has 13 residues. V was trimmed by 0 bases and J by 7 bases, leaving 10 bases between them. CDR3 bases: TGTGCCAGCAGCGTAGTGGGGCAGGGTGGCTACACCTTC. Translated: CASSVVGQGGYTF.

The rearrangement uses TRBV19 and TRBJ1-2; D remains ambiguous. Germline V lookup: CDR1 LNHDA, CDR2 SQIVND (reference sequence). V was pared by 7 bases and J by 0 bases, with 18 bases between. This CDR3 is built from 16 residues. CDR3 coding DNA: TGTGCCAGTAAAGGCGGTCTAACCATACCTAACTATGGCTACACCTTC. This gives the protein CASKGGLTIPNYGYTF.

This chain uses TRBV5-6 with TRBJ2-7; 9 bases match TRBD2. Germline loops: CDR1 SGHDT, CDR2 YYEEEE. The J segment lost 4 bases and the V segment lost 2 bases, leaving 7 bases of the junction unmatched. The CDR3 consists of 15 residues. CDR3 residues: CASSFMSGRLYEQYF. CDR3 in DNA: TGTGCCAGCAGCTTTATGAGCGGGAGGCTTTACGAGCAGTACTTC.

The rearrangement joins TRBV7-6 to TRBJ2-7; 9 bases are a match to TRBD1. Per germline, CDR1 SGHVS and CDR2 FNYEAQ. Germline trimming cut 3 bases from V and 7 bases from J; bases unmatched to any gene: 10. The length of the CDR3 is 15 residues. The CDR3, as DNA: TGTGCCAGCAGCTTGCCCGGGACAGGGCGTTGGGAGCAGTACTTC. Amino acids: CASSLPGTGRWEQYF.

The rearrangement uses TRBV30 and TRBJ1-2; TRBD1 matches at 7 bases. The CDR3 covers 17 residues. Germline V gene sequence: CDR1 GTSNPN, CDR2 SVGIG (reference sequence). Trimming cost V 2 bases and J 7 bases; bases outside gene matches: 19. The CDR3 DNA is TGTGCCTGGAGTCCCTACTTTATTGACAGGGAACGGCGTGGCTACACCTTC. Amino acids: CAWSPYFIDRERRGYTF.

The rearrangement joins TRBV19 to TRBJ1-6, with 8 positions matching TRBD1. J lost 0 bases, V lost 4 bases, and 11 bases had no gene match. This CDR3 contains 19 residues. CDR1 is LNHDA, CDR2 SQIVND, per germline (reference sequence). CDR3 in amino acids: CASSNARTGTSSYNSPLHF. DNA for the CDR3: TGTGCCAGTAGTAATGCCAGGACAGGGACGAGCTCCTATAATTCACCCCTCCACTTT.

This clone was counted between two and nine times. The chain links TRBV27 to TRBJ2-7; D gene unclear. Germline CDR1 MNHEY, CDR2 SMNVEV (reference sequence). The CDR3 totals 14 residues. V dropped 5 bases and J dropped 2 bases, with 13 bases sitting between them. CDR3 region: CASSGFSGPYEQYF. The CDR3 nucleotides are TGTGCCAGCAGTGGCTTCAGTGGCCCCTACGAGCAGTACTTC.

The chain links TRBV30 to TRBJ1-1, with D hard to call. The germline V gene has CDR1 GTSNPN and CDR2 SVGIG (reference sequence). V was cut by 1 base and J by 1 base, with 4 bases left in between. The CDR3 is 12 amino acids. CDR3 in DNA: TGTGCCTGGAGTGAGAGGAACACTGAAGCTTTCTTT. Translating gives CAWSERNTEAFF.